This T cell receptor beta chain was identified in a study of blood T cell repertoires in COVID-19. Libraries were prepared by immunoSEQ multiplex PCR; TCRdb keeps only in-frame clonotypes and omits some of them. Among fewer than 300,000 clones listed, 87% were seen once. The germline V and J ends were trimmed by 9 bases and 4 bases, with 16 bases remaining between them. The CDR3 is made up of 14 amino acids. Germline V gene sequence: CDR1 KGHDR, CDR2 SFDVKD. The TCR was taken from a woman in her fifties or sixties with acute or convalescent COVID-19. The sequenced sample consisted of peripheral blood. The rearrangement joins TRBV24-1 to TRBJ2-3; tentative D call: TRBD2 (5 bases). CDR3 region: CATSTRSGADTQYF. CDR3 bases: TGTGCCACCTCCACCCGGTCCGGGGCAGATACGCAGTATTTT.